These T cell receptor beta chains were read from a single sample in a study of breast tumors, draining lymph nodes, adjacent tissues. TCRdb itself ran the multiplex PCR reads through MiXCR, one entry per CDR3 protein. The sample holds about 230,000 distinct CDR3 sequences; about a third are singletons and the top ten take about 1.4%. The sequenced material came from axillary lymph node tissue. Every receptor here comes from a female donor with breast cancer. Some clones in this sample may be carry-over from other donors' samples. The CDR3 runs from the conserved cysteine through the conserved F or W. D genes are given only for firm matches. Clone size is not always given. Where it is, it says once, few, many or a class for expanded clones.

CDR3nt: TGTGCCAGCAGCGTAGGACAGGGGCCTGAGCAGTTCTTC
CDR3aa: CASSVGQGPEQFF
v_gene: TRBV7-9
j_gene: TRBJ2-1
abundance: many
d_gene: TRBD1

CDR3nt: TGTGCCAGTAGTAGGAGCGGGACAGGGGATACGCAGTATTTT
CDR3aa: CASSRSGTGDTQYF
v_gene: TRBV19
j_gene: TRBJ2-3
abundance: many
d_gene: TRBD1

CDR3nt: TGCAGTGCTAGAGTATCGGGACAGAGAAGTTCACCCCTCCACTTT
CDR3aa: CSARVSGQRSSPLHF
v_gene: TRBV20-1
j_gene: TRBJ1-6
abundance: .
d_gene: TRBD1

CDR3nt: TGTGCCAGCAGCCCCGGCAGGGTGGATAATTCACCCCTCCACTTT
CDR3aa: CASSPGRVDNSPLHF
v_gene: TRBV9
j_gene: TRBJ1-6
abundance: .
d_gene: .

CDR3nt: TGTGCCAGCAGTCACCCCGGGACAGGCCATCAGCCCCAGCATTTT
CDR3aa: CASSHPGTGHQPQHF
v_gene: TRBV6-2/TRBV6-3
j_gene: TRBJ1-5
abundance: many
d_gene: TRBD1

CDR3nt: TGTGCCAGCAGTACCGGGACTAGCGGGTACAATGAGCAGTTCTTC
CDR3aa: CASSTGTSGYNEQFF
v_gene: TRBV12-3/TRBV12-4
j_gene: TRBJ2-1
abundance: .
d_gene: TRBD2

CDR3nt: TGTGCCAGCAGTCGAGCTCAGGGGAACACTGAAGCTTTCTTT
CDR3aa: CASSRAQGNTEAFF
v_gene: TRBV12-3/TRBV12-4
j_gene: TRBJ1-1
abundance: .
d_gene: .

CDR3nt: TGTGCCTGGGGACTAGCGGGAGGGAACAATGAGCAGTTCTTC
CDR3aa: CAWGLAGGNNEQFF
v_gene: TRBV30
j_gene: TRBJ2-1
abundance: many
d_gene: TRBD2

CDR3nt: TGTGCCAGCTCACCAAGTCAGGTCACCGGGGAGCTGTTTTTT
CDR3aa: CASSPSQVTGELFF
v_gene: TRBV18
j_gene: TRBJ2-2
abundance: few
d_gene: .

CDR3nt: TGTGCCAGCAGTCACGGGACAGACTACGAGCAGTACTTC
CDR3aa: CASSHGTDYEQYF
v_gene: TRBV6-6
j_gene: TRBJ2-7
abundance: .
d_gene: TRBD1

CDR3nt: TGCAGTGCTAGCATCTCGACTAGCGGTAACACAGATACGCAGTATTTT
CDR3aa: CSASISTSGNTDTQYF
v_gene: TRBV20-1
j_gene: TRBJ2-3
abundance: many
d_gene: TRBD2

CDR3nt: TGTGCCACCAGTGAGGCGACAGGGAACTATGGCTACACCTTC
CDR3aa: CATSEATGNYGYTF
v_gene: TRBV24-1
j_gene: TRBJ1-2
abundance: .
d_gene: TRBD1

CDR3nt: TGTGCCAGCCGACACGGCGAAGGCGGGTGTGAAAAACTGTTTTTT
CDR3aa: CASRHGEGGCEKLFF
v_gene: TRBV6-9
j_gene: TRBJ1-4
abundance: many
d_gene: .

CDR3nt: TGTGCTAGCGGGACAGGGCATGAAAAACTGTTTTTT
CDR3aa: CASGTGHEKLFF
v_gene: TRBV2
j_gene: TRBJ1-4
abundance: .
d_gene: TRBD1

CDR3nt: TGTGCCAGCAGCCCGGGACCGGCAAACACCATATATTTT
CDR3aa: CASSPGPANTIYF
v_gene: TRBV5-6
j_gene: TRBJ1-3
abundance: .
d_gene: .

CDR3nt: TGTGCCAGCAGCTCCCAGGCTGAGCAGTTCTTC
CDR3aa: CASSSQAEQFF
v_gene: TRBV11-2
j_gene: TRBJ2-1
abundance: many
d_gene: .

CDR3nt: TGCGCCAGCAGCGCCACCTTTACAGATACGCAGTATTTT
CDR3aa: CASSATFTDTQYF
v_gene: TRBV10-1
j_gene: TRBJ2-3
abundance: .
d_gene: .